This TCR beta chain originates from a study of Ad26.COV2.S vaccination and SARS-CoV-2 variants. Overall study: Participant was drawn from the COV1001 Ad26.COV2.S trial arm. Overall study results and limits: Quantification of TCR breadth and depth may have yielded underestimates of total T cell responses.

CDR3 size: 12 residues. V lost 3 bases and J 4 bases, leaving 7 bases between the germline ends. The germline CDR1 and CDR2 sequences are SGDLS and YYNGEE. Treatment reported: some 19 received Ad26.COV2.S at low or high dose, single or two shots; a few received placebo; per-sample allocation not given. The investigators took samples on day 63 after the first vaccine or placebo injection. This clone has a handful of counts. The antigen is unknown. Repertoires were generated with immunoSEQ multiplex PCR, while TCRdb's copy carries only in-frame clones and drops some. The data contain approximately 420,000 clones, over 75% of them singletons.

V is TRBV9 and J is TRBJ2-5; no firm D call. This sample comprised peripheral blood, obtained in a trial of Ad26.COV2.S vaccine versus placebo. This clonotype originated in a person aged 18-60 years who received the Ad26.COV2.S COVID-19 vaccine or a placebo. The CDR3 nucleotides are TGTGCCAGCAGCGGAGAAATAGAGACCCAGTACTTC. This sequence encodes CASSGEIETQYF.